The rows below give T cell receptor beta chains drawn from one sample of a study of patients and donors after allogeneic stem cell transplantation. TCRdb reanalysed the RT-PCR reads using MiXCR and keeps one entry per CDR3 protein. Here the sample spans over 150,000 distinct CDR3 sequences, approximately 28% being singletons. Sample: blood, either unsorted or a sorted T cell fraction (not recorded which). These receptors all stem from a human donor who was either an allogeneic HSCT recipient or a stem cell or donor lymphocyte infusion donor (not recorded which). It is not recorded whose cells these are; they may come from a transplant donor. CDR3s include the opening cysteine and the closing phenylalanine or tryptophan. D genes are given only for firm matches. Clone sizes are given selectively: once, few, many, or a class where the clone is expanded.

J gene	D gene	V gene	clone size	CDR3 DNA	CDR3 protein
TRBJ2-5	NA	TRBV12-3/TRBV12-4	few	TGTGCCAGCAGTTTATCAGAGCGGGAGACCCAGTACTTC	CASSLSERETQYF
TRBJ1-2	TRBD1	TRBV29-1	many	TGCAGCGGCCATGACAGGGCTTTGGGCTACACCTTC	CSGHDRALGYTF
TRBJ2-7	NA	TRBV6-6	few	TGTGCCAGCAGGACGACAGGAGGTTACGAGCAGTACTTC	CASRTTGGYEQYF
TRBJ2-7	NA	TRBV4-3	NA	TGCGCCAGCAGCCAAGATTCCCGGGACACCACCTACGAGCAGTACTTC	CASSQDSRDTTYEQYF
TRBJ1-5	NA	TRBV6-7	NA	TGTGCCACCATCAATCAGCCCCAGCATTTT	CATINQPQHF
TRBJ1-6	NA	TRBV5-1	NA	TGCGCCAGCAGCTTCGGGGACACGGGTTCACCCCTCCACTTT	CASSFGDTGSPLHF
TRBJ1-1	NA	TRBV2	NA	TGTGCCAGCAGGTTACCCACCGCCTTCACTGAAGCTTTCTTT	CASRLPTAFTEAFF
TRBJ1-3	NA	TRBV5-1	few	TGCGCCAGCAGCCCCCGGGGAGGGACTGGAAACACCATATATTTT	CASSPRGGTGNTIYF
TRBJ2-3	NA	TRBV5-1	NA	TGCGCCAGCACCGTCCTAGGGGGGTCGGCAGATACGCAGTATTTT	CASTVLGGSADTQYF
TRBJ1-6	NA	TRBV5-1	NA	TGCGCCAGCAGCCAAGGTGGCGCAGGTTCACCCCTCCACTTT	CASSQGGAGSPLHF
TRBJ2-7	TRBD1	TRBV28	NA	TGTGCCAGCAGCCCAACCGTCTTCTGGACAGGCCCGAGCTCCTACGAGCAGTACTTC	CASSPTVFWTGPSSYEQYF
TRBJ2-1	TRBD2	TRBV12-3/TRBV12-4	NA	TGTGCCAGCAGGATAGCGGGAGTAGACGAGCAGTTCTTC	CASRIAGVDEQFF
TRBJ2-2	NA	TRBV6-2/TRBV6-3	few	TGTGCCAGCAGTGCTTGGGGGATGGGCACCGGGGAGCTGTTTTTT	CASSAWGMGTGELFF
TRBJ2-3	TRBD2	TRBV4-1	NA	TGCGCCAGCAGCCAAGGACTAGCTTCTAACGCAGATACGCAGTATTTT	CASSQGLASNADTQYF
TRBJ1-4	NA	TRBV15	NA	TGTGCCACCACCAGTGGTGCAACTAATGAAAAACTGTTTTTT	CATTSGATNEKLFF
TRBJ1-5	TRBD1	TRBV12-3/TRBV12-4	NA	TGTGCCAGCAGTTCAGAGACAGGGCCTGTAAGCAATCAGCCCCAGCATTTT	CASSSETGPVSNQPQHF
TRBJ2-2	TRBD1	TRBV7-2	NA	TGTGCCAGCAGCTCATCAGGGGGCTACACCGGGGAGCTGTTTTTT	CASSSSGGYTGELFF
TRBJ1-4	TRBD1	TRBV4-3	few	TGCGCCAGCACCAGGGGGACAGCAACTAATGAAAAACTGTTTTTT	CASTRGTATNEKLFF
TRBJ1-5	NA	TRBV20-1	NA	TGCAGTGCTAGTACCCAACAAGCAAATCAGCCCCAGCATTTT	CSASTQQANQPQHF
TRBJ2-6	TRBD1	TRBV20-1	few	TGCAGTGCTACTACAGGGGCTGGGGCCAACGTCCTGACTTTC	CSATTGAGANVLTF
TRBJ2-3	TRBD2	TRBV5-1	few	TGCGCCAGCAGAGATAGCGGGAGGGTAATTGATACGCAGTATTTT	CASRDSGRVIDTQYF
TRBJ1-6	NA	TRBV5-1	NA	TGCGCCAGCAGCTTGGAACCGGGTCTCTATAATTCACCCCTCCACTTT	CASSLEPGLYNSPLHF
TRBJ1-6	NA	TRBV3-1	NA	TGTGCCAGCAGCCAAGGAGGGGCCCTGAGCTCCTATAATTCACCCCTCCACTTT	CASSQGGALSSYNSPLHF
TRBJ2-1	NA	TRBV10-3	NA	TGTGCCATCAGTGACCGGATTTCCTCCTACAATGAGCAGTTCTTC	CAISDRISSYNEQFF
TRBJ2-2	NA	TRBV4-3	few	TGCGCCAGCAGCCAACAGGTCTTAGGCGGGGAGCTGTTTTTT	CASSQQVLGGELFF
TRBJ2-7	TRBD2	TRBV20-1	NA	TGCAGTGCTAGGCAACTAGCGCTGAGCTCCTACGAGCAGTACTTC	CSARQLALSSYEQYF
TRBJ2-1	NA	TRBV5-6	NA	TGTGCCAGCAGCTTGTTTACCTTTTCCTACAATGAGCAGTTCTTC	CASSLFTFSYNEQFF
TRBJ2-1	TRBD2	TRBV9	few	TGTGCCAGCAGCTTTAGCGGGAGTAATGAGCAGTTCTTC	CASSFSGSNEQFF
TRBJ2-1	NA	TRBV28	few	TGTGCCAGCAGTTTATACGGTGACAATGAGCAGTTCTTC	CASSLYGDNEQFF
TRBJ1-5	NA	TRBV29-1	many	TGCAGCGTTCTTACACAGGTCAATCAGCCCCAGCATTTT	CSVLTQVNQPQHF
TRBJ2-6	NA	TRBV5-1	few	TGCGCCAGCTCATGGTCTTCTGGGGCCAACGTCCTGACTTTC	CASSWSSGANVLTF
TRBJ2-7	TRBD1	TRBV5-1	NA	TGCGCCAGCAGGTCCGGACAGGGGAACGAGCAGTACTTC	CASRSGQGNEQYF
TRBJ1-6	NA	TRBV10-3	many	TGTGCCATAACGACAGCAACGAATTCACCCCTCCACTTT	CAITTATNSPLHF
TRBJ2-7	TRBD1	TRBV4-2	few	TGTGCCAGCAGCCAAGCGGGACAGTCCTACGAGCAGTACTTC	CASSQAGQSYEQYF
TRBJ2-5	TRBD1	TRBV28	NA	TGTGCCAGCAGTTCCCCTTACAGGGGGATCAAAGAGACCCAGTACTTC	CASSSPYRGIKETQYF
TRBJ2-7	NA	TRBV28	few	TGTGCCAGCAGTTTAGTCAACTACGAGCAGTACTTC	CASSLVNYEQYF
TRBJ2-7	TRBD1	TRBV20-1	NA	TGCAGTGCTAGGGGACAGGGCGGCGAGCAGTACTTC	CSARGQGGEQYF
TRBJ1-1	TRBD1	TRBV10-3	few	TGTGCCATCAGTGTTAGGCCAGGACAGGGGAACACTGAAGCTTTCTTT	CAISVRPGQGNTEAFF
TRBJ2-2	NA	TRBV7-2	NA	TGTGCCAGCAGCTTAAGGGGGGTAAACACCGGGGAGCTGTTTTTT	CASSLRGVNTGELFF
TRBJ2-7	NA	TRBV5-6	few	TGTGCCAGCAGCCAGGACAGCATTGACGAGCAGTACTTC	CASSQDSIDEQYF
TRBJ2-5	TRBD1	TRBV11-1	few	TGTGCCAGCACCTACAGGGGGTACCAAGAGACCCAGTACTTC	CASTYRGYQETQYF
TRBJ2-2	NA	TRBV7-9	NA	TGTGCCAGCAGCCCGGGTAGTGGAACCGGGGAGCTGTTTTTT	CASSPGSGTGELFF
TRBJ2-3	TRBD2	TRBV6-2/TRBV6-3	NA	TGTGCCAGCAGTTACCCCAGCGCGGGAGCGCCCTACACAGATACGCAGTATTTT	CASSYPSAGAPYTDTQYF
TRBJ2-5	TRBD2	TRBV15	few	TGTGCCACCAGCTCGGGACTAGCGGGAGTGGAGACCCAGTACTTC	CATSSGLAGVETQYF
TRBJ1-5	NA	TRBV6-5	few	TGTGCCAGTAAACGGGGTAGCAATCAGCCCCAGCATTTT	CASKRGSNQPQHF
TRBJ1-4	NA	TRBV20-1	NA	TGCAGTGCTAGGCCGGACAGCCGTAATGAAAAACTGTTTTTT	CSARPDSRNEKLFF
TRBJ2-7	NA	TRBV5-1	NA	TGCGCCAGCAGCTTGGAAGGTAGTACCTACTTTTTCTACGAGCAGTACTTC	CASSLEGSTYFFYEQYF
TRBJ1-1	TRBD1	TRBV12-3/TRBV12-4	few	TGTGCCAGCAGTCCTCCGGGACAGGGTAATGAAGCTTTCTTT	CASSPPGQGNEAFF
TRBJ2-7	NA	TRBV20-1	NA	TGCAGTGCCGGAACCCGGACGACCCCCTACGAGCAGTACTTC	CSAGTRTTPYEQYF
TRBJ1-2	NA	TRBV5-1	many	TGCGCCAGCAGCTTGAATCGAAACTATGGCTACACCTTC	CASSLNRNYGYTF